This is a list of T cell receptor beta chains from one sample in a study of cytomegalovirus exposure and HLA in healthy donors. Libraries were prepared by immunoSEQ multiplex PCR; TCRdb keeps only in-frame clonotypes and omits some of them. The top ten clones hold roughly 6.4% of a sample with about 150,000 clones, approximately 8.9% of them seen once. The sequenced sample consisted of PBMCs. These receptors all come from a middle-aged woman in good health and CMV-seropositive. Both conserved end residues are part of each CDR3. The D gene is left open where the match is weak. Clone size is stated in some rows and not others, as once, few, many or a class when expanded.

v_gene: TRBV5-1; d_gene: TRBD2; j_gene: TRBJ2-5; abundance: -; len: 16; CDR3nt: TGCGCCAGCAGCTTGGGGGGACTAGCGGGGCAAGAGACCCAGTACTTC; CDR3aa: CASSLGGLAGQETQYF
v_gene: TRBV29-1; d_gene: TRBD2; j_gene: TRBJ2-3; abundance: few; len: 14; CDR3nt: TGCAGCGCTCGGACTAGCGGGATGACAGATACGCAGTATTTT; CDR3aa: CSARTSGMTDTQYF
v_gene: TRBV5-6; d_gene: -; j_gene: TRBJ1-6; abundance: -; len: 14; CDR3nt: TGTGCCAGCAGCCCGTGGGGGGTTCATTCACCCCTCCACTTT; CDR3aa: CASSPWGVHSPLHF
v_gene: TRBV29-1; d_gene: TRBD1; j_gene: TRBJ2-2; abundance: -; len: 14; CDR3nt: TGCAGCGTTAAAGACGGGACAGCTTACGGGGAGCTGTTTTTT; CDR3aa: CSVKDGTAYGELFF
v_gene: TRBV27; d_gene: TRBD1; j_gene: TRBJ1-2; abundance: -; len: 14; CDR3nt: TGTGCCAGCAGTCGAACCGGGACAGGGAACGGCTACACCTTC; CDR3aa: CASSRTGTGNGYTF
v_gene: TRBV2; d_gene: TRBD1; j_gene: TRBJ1-2; abundance: -; len: 13; CDR3nt: TGTGCCAGCATAAGGACAGGGCCATATGGCTACACCTTC; CDR3aa: CASIRTGPYGYTF
v_gene: TRBV6-1; d_gene: TRBD1; j_gene: TRBJ2-7; abundance: few; len: 15; CDR3nt: TGTGCCAGCAGTGAAGGGGCCACAGGGGTCTACGAGCAGTACTTC; CDR3aa: CASSEGATGVYEQYF
v_gene: TRBV5-5; d_gene: TRBD2; j_gene: TRBJ2-1; abundance: -; len: 16; CDR3nt: TGTGCCAGCAGTACCCTCACGGGGGGGAGTAACAATGAGCAGTTCTTC; CDR3aa: CASSTLTGGSNNEQFF
v_gene: TRBV4-1; d_gene: TRBD2; j_gene: TRBJ2-2; abundance: -; len: 15; CDR3nt: TGCGCCAGCAGCAAGGGACTAGCCTTGGGTGGGGAGCTGTTTTTT; CDR3aa: CASSKGLALGGELFF
v_gene: TRBV6-6; d_gene: TRBD1; j_gene: TRBJ1-5; abundance: -; len: 16; CDR3nt: TGTGCCAGCAATCCCCGGACAGGGGGTAACAATCAGCCCCAGCATTTT; CDR3aa: CASNPRTGGNNQPQHF
v_gene: TRBV4-1; d_gene: -; j_gene: TRBJ2-7; abundance: few; len: 16; CDR3nt: TGCGCCAGCAGCCACTCCGTCGGGATCCGCTCCTACGAGCAGTACTTC; CDR3aa: CASSHSVGIRSYEQYF
v_gene: TRBV5-1; d_gene: -; j_gene: TRBJ2-2; abundance: few; len: 15; CDR3nt: TGCGCCAGCAGTCCCGGGTCTTCTAACACCGGGGAGCTGTTTTTT; CDR3aa: CASSPGSSNTGELFF
v_gene: TRBV28; d_gene: TRBD1; j_gene: TRBJ2-3; abundance: -; len: 18; CDR3nt: TGTGCCAGCAGTTTATTAGGACAGGGGACCTTTAGCACAGATACGCAGTATTTT; CDR3aa: CASSLLGQGTFSTDTQYF
v_gene: TRBV19; d_gene: TRBD1; j_gene: TRBJ1-1; abundance: few; len: 15; CDR3nt: TGTGCCAGTAGTTCGACAGGGTTCATGAACACTGAAGCTTTCTTT; CDR3aa: CASSSTGFMNTEAFF
v_gene: TRBV11-2; d_gene: TRBD1; j_gene: TRBJ1-1; abundance: -; len: 12; CDR3nt: TGTGCCAGCAGCCCCCGGACAGGGTGGGCTTTCTTT; CDR3aa: CASSPRTGWAFF
v_gene: TRBV15; d_gene: TRBD2; j_gene: TRBJ2-7; abundance: -; len: 16; CDR3nt: TGTGCCACCAGCAGAGAAACGAGGCTAGCGGGGGGTGAGCAGTACTTC; CDR3aa: CATSRETRLAGGEQYF
v_gene: TRBV19; d_gene: -; j_gene: TRBJ1-1; abundance: few; len: 15; CDR3nt: TGTGCCAGTAGTACCCTAATGGCAGGGAACACTGAAGCTTTCTTT; CDR3aa: CASSTLMAGNTEAFF
v_gene: TRBV5-1; d_gene: TRBD1; j_gene: TRBJ2-3; abundance: -; len: 16; CDR3nt: TGCGCCAGCAGCCAGAATCCAGGGGGAGACACAGATACGCAGTATTTT; CDR3aa: CASSQNPGGDTDTQYF
v_gene: TRBV7-6; d_gene: TRBD2; j_gene: TRBJ2-5; abundance: few; len: 14; CDR3nt: TGTGCCAGCAGCCCCGGGAGCGGGGGGGAGACCCAGTACTTC; CDR3aa: CASSPGSGGETQYF
v_gene: TRBV5-1; d_gene: -; j_gene: TRBJ2-5; abundance: -; len: 16; CDR3nt: TGCGCCAGCAGCTTGGGTGGACTAGCAGGGGGAGAGACCCAGTACTTC; CDR3aa: CASSLGGLAGGETQYF
v_gene: TRBV5-4; d_gene: TRBD1; j_gene: TRBJ1-2; abundance: -; len: 15; CDR3nt: TGTGCCAGCAGCTTGCCCAGGACAGGGGACTATGGCTACACCTTC; CDR3aa: CASSLPRTGDYGYTF
v_gene: TRBV15; d_gene: -; j_gene: TRBJ1-2; abundance: few; len: 15; CDR3nt: TGTGCCACCAGCCTCAGGGCGGCCACTAACTATGGCTACACCTTC; CDR3aa: CATSLRAATNYGYTF
v_gene: TRBV9; d_gene: TRBD1; j_gene: TRBJ2-3; abundance: -; len: 16; CDR3nt: TGTGCCAGCAGCTCGAGGAGGACAGGGGGCGCCGATACGCAGTATTTT; CDR3aa: CASSSRRTGGADTQYF
v_gene: TRBV6-4; d_gene: TRBD2; j_gene: TRBJ2-3; abundance: many; len: 15; CDR3nt: TGTGCCAGCAGTGAGACTAGCGGGGGGACAGATACGCAGTATTTT; CDR3aa: CASSETSGGTDTQYF
v_gene: TRBV7-6; d_gene: -; j_gene: TRBJ1-1; abundance: -; len: 15; CDR3nt: TGTGCCAGCAGCGCTATGGGCCTATCGAACACTGAAGCTTTCTTT; CDR3aa: CASSAMGLSNTEAFF
v_gene: TRBV19; d_gene: -; j_gene: TRBJ2-3; abundance: few; len: 14; CDR3nt: TGTGCCAGTAGCCTCAGCGGGCCCGGGGATACGCAGTATTTT; CDR3aa: CASSLSGPGDTQYF
v_gene: TRBV5-6; d_gene: -; j_gene: TRBJ2-1; abundance: few; len: 13; CDR3nt: TGTGCCAGCAGCTTGGGGGTGGGCCATGAGCAGTTCTTC; CDR3aa: CASSLGVGHEQFF
v_gene: TRBV7-2; d_gene: -; j_gene: TRBJ1-2; abundance: -; len: 15; CDR3nt: TGTGCCAGCAGCTTAGAGGGTATTGGAGGGGATGGCTACACCTTC; CDR3aa: CASSLEGIGGDGYTF
v_gene: TRBV5-1; d_gene: -; j_gene: TRBJ2-2; abundance: few; len: 15; CDR3nt: TGCGCCAGCAGCTTGGAACAGGTTAACACCGGGGAGCTGTTTTTT; CDR3aa: CASSLEQVNTGELFF
v_gene: TRBV9; d_gene: -; j_gene: TRBJ1-2; abundance: -; len: 13; CDR3nt: TGTGCCAGCAGCGCCGGTGGTAACTATGGCTACACCTTC; CDR3aa: CASSAGGNYGYTF
v_gene: TRBV29-1; d_gene: -; j_gene: TRBJ2-3; abundance: few; len: 12; CDR3nt: TGCAGCGTTGGACAGGGAGGAGATACGCAGTATTTT; CDR3aa: CSVGQGGDTQYF
v_gene: TRBV9; d_gene: -; j_gene: TRBJ2-7; abundance: -; len: 15; CDR3nt: TGTGCCAGCAGCCCTTACTCAGGGGCAGCCTACGAGCAGTACTTC; CDR3aa: CASSPYSGAAYEQYF
v_gene: TRBV9; d_gene: -; j_gene: TRBJ1-5; abundance: few; len: 14; CDR3nt: TGTGCCAGCAGCGGTGGGGGCAGTAATCAGCCCCAGCATTTT; CDR3aa: CASSGGGSNQPQHF
v_gene: TRBV5-1; d_gene: TRBD1; j_gene: TRBJ1-6; abundance: -; len: 17; CDR3nt: TGCGCCAGCAGCTTGGACCGGACAGGGTCGAAGAATTCACCCCTCCACTTT; CDR3aa: CASSLDRTGSKNSPLHF
v_gene: TRBV4-3; d_gene: TRBD2; j_gene: TRBJ2-7; abundance: -; len: 17; CDR3nt: TGCGCCAGCAGGATACTGGGACTAGCGGGCCCACTCTACGAGCAGTACTTC; CDR3aa: CASRILGLAGPLYEQYF
v_gene: TRBV5-6; d_gene: -; j_gene: TRBJ2-1; abundance: -; len: 12; CDR3nt: TGTGCCAGCAGCTTGGCCCCGGGTGAGCAGTTCTTC; CDR3aa: CASSLAPGEQFF
v_gene: TRBV19; d_gene: TRBD1; j_gene: TRBJ2-2; abundance: few; len: 14; CDR3nt: TGTGCCAGTAGTCTAGACAGGGGGACCGGGGAGCTGTTTTTT; CDR3aa: CASSLDRGTGELFF
v_gene: TRBV9; d_gene: TRBD2; j_gene: TRBJ2-5; abundance: few; len: 17; CDR3nt: TGTGCCAGCAGCGACAAAAATCGAAGCGGGGGGGCGGAGACCCAGTACTTC; CDR3aa: CASSDKNRSGGAETQYF
v_gene: TRBV4-2; d_gene: TRBD2; j_gene: TRBJ2-2; abundance: -; len: 17; CDR3nt: TGTGCCAGCAGCCGAGCCTCCGGGGGGGCGAACACCGGGGAGCTGTTTTTT; CDR3aa: CASSRASGGANTGELFF
v_gene: TRBV5-1; d_gene: -; j_gene: TRBJ2-3; abundance: few; len: 15; CDR3nt: TGCGCCAGCCTACTTCAGGGTGGAGACACAGATACGCAGTATTTT; CDR3aa: CASLLQGGDTDTQYF
v_gene: TRBV5-1; d_gene: TRBD1; j_gene: TRBJ2-2; abundance: -; len: 14; CDR3nt: TGCGCCAGCAGCGTCCAGACAGGGGCCGGGGAGCTGTTTTTT; CDR3aa: CASSVQTGAGELFF
v_gene: TRBV9; d_gene: -; j_gene: TRBJ2-2; abundance: -; len: 17; CDR3nt: TGTGCCAGCAGCCCCCGGGGGTCCGTACCCTACACCGGGGAGCTGTTTTTT; CDR3aa: CASSPRGSVPYTGELFF
v_gene: TRBV29-1; d_gene: -; j_gene: TRBJ1-1; abundance: few; len: 13; CDR3nt: TGCAGCGTTGTTGGGGACTTGAACACTGAAGCTTTCTTT; CDR3aa: CSVVGDLNTEAFF
v_gene: TRBV5-1; d_gene: -; j_gene: TRBJ1-2; abundance: -; len: 13; CDR3nt: TGCGCCAGCAGCCCCTCGGACGCGGGCGGCTACACCTTC; CDR3aa: CASSPSDAGGYTF
v_gene: TRBV5-1; d_gene: TRBD1; j_gene: TRBJ2-3; abundance: -; len: 16; CDR3nt: TGCGCCAGCAGCTTGCGGACAGGCCCTAGCACAGATACGCAGTATTTT; CDR3aa: CASSLRTGPSTDTQYF
v_gene: TRBV9; d_gene: -; j_gene: TRBJ2-5; abundance: -; len: 14; CDR3nt: TGTGCCAGCAGCGTAGGTGTTACGGCGGGGACCCAGTACTTC; CDR3aa: CASSVGVTAGTQYF
v_gene: TRBV7-9; d_gene: -; j_gene: TRBJ1-6; abundance: -; len: 17; CDR3nt: TGTGCCAGCAGCTTAAGCCCGGGGAGCTCCTATAATTCACCCCTCCACTTT; CDR3aa: CASSLSPGSSYNSPLHF
v_gene: TRBV5-1; d_gene: TRBD2; j_gene: TRBJ2-2; abundance: -; len: 15; CDR3nt: TGCGCCAGCAGCCCGGGACTAGCGGGGTCCGGGGAGCTGTTTTTT; CDR3aa: CASSPGLAGSGELFF
v_gene: TRBV2; d_gene: TRBD1; j_gene: TRBJ1-1; abundance: -; len: 15; CDR3nt: TGTGCCAGCAGTAGTCCCGGGACAGTGAACACTGAAGCTTTCTTT; CDR3aa: CASSSPGTVNTEAFF
v_gene: TRBV5-1; d_gene: TRBD2; j_gene: TRBJ2-2; abundance: few; len: 17; CDR3nt: TGCGCCAGCAGCTATTGGCCCAGCGGGGGGGGCACCGGGGAGCTGTTTTTT; CDR3aa: CASSYWPSGGGTGELFF
v_gene: TRBV27; d_gene: TRBD2; j_gene: TRBJ2-7; abundance: few; len: 16; CDR3nt: TGTGCCAGCAGCTCCCGGGTAGCGGGGGGCCTTTACGAGCAGTACTTC; CDR3aa: CASSSRVAGGLYEQYF
v_gene: TRBV19; d_gene: -; j_gene: TRBJ1-1; abundance: -; len: 14; CDR3nt: TGTGCTTCTGGGGCCGTACGGTTGAACACTGAAGCTTTCTTT; CDR3aa: CASGAVRLNTEAFF
v_gene: TRBV5-1; d_gene: TRBD1; j_gene: TRBJ1-2; abundance: -; len: 14; CDR3nt: TGCGCCAGCAGCTTGGAACAGGGGGGAACGGACTACACCTTC; CDR3aa: CASSLEQGGTDYTF
v_gene: TRBV27; d_gene: TRBD1; j_gene: TRBJ2-4; abundance: -; len: 15; CDR3nt: TGTGCCAGCAGTACCCCGCGACAGGGGGAAAACATTCAGTACTTC; CDR3aa: CASSTPRQGENIQYF
v_gene: TRBV18; d_gene: TRBD1; j_gene: TRBJ2-5; abundance: -; len: 15; CDR3nt: TGTGCCAGCTCACCAGGGACAGGGGCTCACGAGACCCAGTACTTC; CDR3aa: CASSPGTGAHETQYF
v_gene: TRBV11-2; d_gene: TRBD2; j_gene: TRBJ2-2; abundance: -; len: 15; CDR3nt: TGTGCCAGCAGGGGACTAGCGGGGTACACCGGGGAGCTGTTTTTT; CDR3aa: CASRGLAGYTGELFF
v_gene: TRBV4-1; d_gene: TRBD1; j_gene: TRBJ1-2; abundance: few; len: 15; CDR3nt: TGCGCCAGCAGCCACGCGGACAGGGTGGACTATGGCTACACCTTC; CDR3aa: CASSHADRVDYGYTF
v_gene: TRBV29-1; d_gene: TRBD1; j_gene: TRBJ1-1; abundance: -; len: 11; CDR3nt: TGCAGCACCGGGACAGGGTTTGGAGCTTTCTTT; CDR3aa: CSTGTGFGAFF